The following is a T cell receptor beta chain sequence with its context. Deletions cut 9 bases from V and 8 bases from J, with 26 bases between. This CDR3 contains 16 residues. Germline V gives CDR1 MNHEY, CDR2 SMNVEV (reference sequence). The sample belongs to a study of blood T cell repertoires in COVID-19. Looking at the study overall: Sites in the United States, Italy and Spain provided acute and convalescent COVID-19 samples.

This table comes from immunoSEQ multiplex PCR, and its TCRdb copy is limited to in-frame clones, with some not included. Here the sample spans about 330,000 clones, approximately 85% being singletons. Sequencing was done on a sample of peripheral blood. The gene calls are TRBV27 and TRBJ2-1; D not resolved. This TCR derives from a woman aged 45-60 years with acute or convalescent COVID-19. In DNA form, the CDR3 reads TGTGCCAGTTCTAGACTCCCTCGCCTTTTCGCTGATGAGCAGTTCTTC. The encoded protein is CASSRLPRLFADEQFF.